A selection of T cell receptor beta chains follows, all from one sample in a study of T cells in Graves' hyperthyroidism and ophthalmopathy. TCRdb re-called the multiplex PCR reads through MiXCR, storing one row per CDR3 protein. The sample holds about 410,000 distinct CDR3 sequences; approximately 15% are singletons and the top ten take less than 15%. The sequenced material came from blood. The source is a man aged 18 to 35 with Graves' ophthalmopathy. Each CDR3 is given with its conserved first and last residue. The D gene is left open where the match is weak. Clone size is shown for a subset of rows, as once, few, many or a class of expanded clone.

j_gene: TRBJ2-7; abundance: -; d_gene: -; v_gene: TRBV24-1; CDR3nt: TGTGCCACCAGTGATTCTAAAGACGGATACAATGAGCAGTACTTC; CDR3aa: CATSDSKDGYNEQYF
j_gene: TRBJ1-4; abundance: -; d_gene: -; v_gene: TRBV4-1; CDR3nt: TGCGCCAGCAGCCAAGCCGAAACGGAAGAAAAACTGTTTTTT; CDR3aa: CASSQAETEEKLFF
j_gene: TRBJ1-1; abundance: many; d_gene: -; v_gene: TRBV7-9; CDR3nt: TGTGCCAGCAGCCCTCTCGAAGGGATTGAAGCTTTCTTT; CDR3aa: CASSPLEGIEAFF
j_gene: TRBJ2-7; abundance: -; d_gene: -; v_gene: TRBV10-2; CDR3nt: TGCGCCAGCACTCAGACCTACGAGCAGTACTTC; CDR3aa: CASTQTYEQYF
j_gene: TRBJ2-1; abundance: few; d_gene: -; v_gene: TRBV15; CDR3nt: TGTGCCACCAGCAGGGCCGGGGGCTACAGTGAGCAGTTCTTC; CDR3aa: CATSRAGGYSEQFF
j_gene: TRBJ1-1; abundance: -; d_gene: -; v_gene: TRBV20-1; CDR3nt: TGCAGTGCTAGGGAGGGGGTCCCTGAAGCTTTCTTT; CDR3aa: CSAREGVPEAFF
j_gene: TRBJ2-7; abundance: few; d_gene: -; v_gene: TRBV4-1; CDR3nt: TGCGCCAGCAGCCAAGACCCCGGATACTACGAGCAGTACTTC; CDR3aa: CASSQDPGYYEQYF
j_gene: TRBJ2-3; abundance: many; d_gene: TRBD2; v_gene: TRBV5-1; CDR3nt: TGCGCCAGCAGCTTCACTAGCGGGGCAGATACGCAGTATTTT; CDR3aa: CASSFTSGADTQYF
j_gene: TRBJ2-2; abundance: -; d_gene: -; v_gene: TRBV9; CDR3nt: TGTGCCAGCAGCGTAGCGGGACGGAACACCGGGGAGCTGTTTTTT; CDR3aa: CASSVAGRNTGELFF
j_gene: TRBJ2-1; abundance: many; d_gene: TRBD1; v_gene: TRBV7-8; CDR3nt: TGTGCCAGCAGCCGATCCCGGGACAGGTCCTACAATGAGCAGTTCTTC; CDR3aa: CASSRSRDRSYNEQFF
j_gene: TRBJ2-7; abundance: many; d_gene: -; v_gene: TRBV11-2; CDR3nt: TGTGCCAGCAGCCTCGGGGCTCTTTACGAGCAGTACTTC; CDR3aa: CASSLGALYEQYF
j_gene: TRBJ1-5; abundance: -; d_gene: -; v_gene: TRBV12-3/TRBV12-4; CDR3nt: TGTGCCAGCAGTTACCCGGGGGGGGGGGATCAGCCCCAGCATTTT; CDR3aa: CASSYPGGGDQPQHF
j_gene: TRBJ2-1; abundance: many; d_gene: -; v_gene: TRBV12-3/TRBV12-4; CDR3nt: TGTGCCAGCAGTTCTCTAGCAGATTACAATGAGCAGTTCTTC; CDR3aa: CASSSLADYNEQFF
j_gene: TRBJ2-2; abundance: many; d_gene: TRBD1; v_gene: TRBV2; CDR3nt: TGTGCCAGCAGAGACAGGGGGCCCGGGGAGCTGTTTTTT; CDR3aa: CASRDRGPGELFF
j_gene: TRBJ2-7; abundance: many; d_gene: -; v_gene: TRBV9; CDR3nt: TGTGCCAGCAGCCCAGGGCCTTGGTACGAGCAGTACTTC; CDR3aa: CASSPGPWYEQYF
j_gene: TRBJ1-6; abundance: many; d_gene: TRBD1; v_gene: TRBV2; CDR3nt: TGTGCCAGCAGTGAGAGCCAGGGGGTTGATTCACCCCTCCACTTT; CDR3aa: CASSESQGVDSPLHF
j_gene: TRBJ2-5; abundance: many; d_gene: -; v_gene: TRBV10-1; CDR3nt: TGCGCCAGCAGCGCTGGGACGAACCAAGAGACCCAGTACTTC; CDR3aa: CASSAGTNQETQYF
j_gene: TRBJ2-7; abundance: many; d_gene: -; v_gene: TRBV30; CDR3nt: TGTGCCTGGAGTGGAGTAACACAGGGCCACGAGCAGTACTTC; CDR3aa: CAWSGVTQGHEQYF
j_gene: TRBJ1-2; abundance: many; d_gene: -; v_gene: TRBV5-1; CDR3nt: TGCGCCAGCAGCTTGGCCGCGGAGTCCAACTATGGCTACACCTTC; CDR3aa: CASSLAAESNYGYTF
j_gene: TRBJ2-7; abundance: many; d_gene: -; v_gene: TRBV2; CDR3nt: TGTGCCAGCAGTGACAACATCTACGAGCAGTACTTC; CDR3aa: CASSDNIYEQYF
j_gene: TRBJ1-2; abundance: many; d_gene: -; v_gene: TRBV7-2; CDR3nt: TGTGCCAGCAGCAGACTAGGGACCGGCTATGGCTACACCTTC; CDR3aa: CASSRLGTGYGYTF
j_gene: TRBJ1-2; abundance: -; d_gene: -; v_gene: TRBV29-1; CDR3nt: TGCAGCGTTGGGGCACCTTACTATGGCTACACCTTC; CDR3aa: CSVGAPYYGYTF
j_gene: TRBJ2-7; abundance: many; d_gene: -; v_gene: TRBV11-2; CDR3nt: TGTGCCAGCAGCATCGACGGTACCTACGAGCAGTACTTC; CDR3aa: CASSIDGTYEQYF
j_gene: TRBJ1-3; abundance: few; d_gene: -; v_gene: TRBV27; CDR3nt: TGTGCCAGCGGGGGTCCTGGAAACACCATATATTTT; CDR3aa: CASGGPGNTIYF
j_gene: TRBJ2-1; abundance: many; d_gene: TRBD2; v_gene: TRBV3-1; CDR3nt: TGTGCCAGCAGCCCGGGGACTAGCGGAGCCTACAATGAGCAGTTCTTC; CDR3aa: CASSPGTSGAYNEQFF
j_gene: TRBJ2-1; abundance: many; d_gene: -; v_gene: TRBV2; CDR3nt: TGTGCCAGCAGTGAGCTCCTGCAGTTCTTC; CDR3aa: CASSELLQFF
j_gene: TRBJ2-1; abundance: -; d_gene: TRBD1; v_gene: TRBV9; CDR3nt: TGTACCAGCAGCGTAGACGGACAGGCCTACAATGAGCAGTTCTTC; CDR3aa: CTSSVDGQAYNEQFF
j_gene: TRBJ1-1; abundance: many; d_gene: TRBD1; v_gene: TRBV7-6; CDR3nt: TGTGCCAGCAGCCCCGTCCCCGACAGGGCCGAAGCTTTCTTT; CDR3aa: CASSPVPDRAEAFF
j_gene: TRBJ2-7; abundance: -; d_gene: TRBD2; v_gene: TRBV20-1; CDR3nt: TGCAGTGCTAGCGGGGGGACTCCCTACGAGCAGTACTTC; CDR3aa: CSASGGTPYEQYF
j_gene: TRBJ2-7; abundance: many; d_gene: -; v_gene: TRBV7-9; CDR3nt: TGTGCCAGCAGCCCGGCGGGTAGCGGCCTCTACGAGCAGTACTTC; CDR3aa: CASSPAGSGLYEQYF
j_gene: TRBJ1-2; abundance: few; d_gene: -; v_gene: TRBV5-6; CDR3nt: TGTGCCAGCAGTTTACGGGGGTTACGGTATGGCTACACCTTC; CDR3aa: CASSLRGLRYGYTF
j_gene: TRBJ1-5; abundance: many; d_gene: -; v_gene: TRBV5-1; CDR3nt: TGCGCCAGCAGCCCTGGACAGCCATATGATCAGCCCCAGCATTTT; CDR3aa: CASSPGQPYDQPQHF
j_gene: TRBJ2-7; abundance: many; d_gene: -; v_gene: TRBV27; CDR3nt: TGTGCCAGCAGTCCAAGAATGGGGGGGCGCCCCTACGAGCAGTACTTC; CDR3aa: CASSPRMGGRPYEQYF
j_gene: TRBJ2-1; abundance: many; d_gene: TRBD2; v_gene: TRBV11-3; CDR3nt: TGTGCCAGCAGCTTACTAGCGGGAGGGCCCAATGAGCAGTTCTTC; CDR3aa: CASSLLAGGPNEQFF
j_gene: TRBJ2-4; abundance: many; d_gene: -; v_gene: TRBV7-3; CDR3nt: TGTGCCAGCAGCTTTGGCGGAGTAGCCAAAAACATTCAGTACTTC; CDR3aa: CASSFGGVAKNIQYF
j_gene: TRBJ2-5; abundance: many; d_gene: TRBD2; v_gene: TRBV20-1; CDR3nt: TGCAGTGCCCACCCCAGCGGGGTAGAGACCCAGTACTTC; CDR3aa: CSAHPSGVETQYF
j_gene: TRBJ2-7; abundance: many; d_gene: -; v_gene: TRBV2; CDR3nt: TGTGCCAGCTGGGACATCTCCTACGAGCAGTACTTC; CDR3aa: CASWDISYEQYF
j_gene: TRBJ2-7; abundance: many; d_gene: TRBD1; v_gene: TRBV9; CDR3nt: TGTGCCAGCGGGGGGACAGGGGGCTACGAGCAGTACTTC; CDR3aa: CASGGTGGYEQYF
j_gene: TRBJ1-3; abundance: few; d_gene: -; v_gene: TRBV5-1; CDR3nt: TGCGCCAGCAGCCATGGGGATTCTGGAAACACCATATATTTT; CDR3aa: CASSHGDSGNTIYF
j_gene: TRBJ1-1; abundance: many; d_gene: -; v_gene: TRBV7-9; CDR3nt: TGTGCCAGCAGAAGGGACGGCAACACTGAAGCTTTCTTT; CDR3aa: CASRRDGNTEAFF
j_gene: TRBJ1-1; abundance: -; d_gene: -; v_gene: TRBV4-1; CDR3nt: TGCGCCAGCAGCCAAGTGGGCAGGGATTCCGAAGCTTTCTTT; CDR3aa: CASSQVGRDSEAFF
j_gene: TRBJ2-5; abundance: few; d_gene: TRBD2; v_gene: TRBV4-1; CDR3nt: TGCGCCAGCAGCCCCCGACTAGCGATGGGTCCAGAGACCCAGTACTTC; CDR3aa: CASSPRLAMGPETQYF
j_gene: TRBJ1-5; abundance: many; d_gene: TRBD1; v_gene: TRBV6-2/TRBV6-3; CDR3nt: TGTGCCAGCAGTTACCCTACAGGGGTGGCTCAGCCCCAGCATTTT; CDR3aa: CASSYPTGVAQPQHF
j_gene: TRBJ2-5; abundance: many; d_gene: TRBD2; v_gene: TRBV7-8; CDR3nt: TGTGCCAGCAGCCCGAGACTAGCGGGGGGTCGCCCTCAAGAGACCCAGTACTTC; CDR3aa: CASSPRLAGGRPQETQYF
j_gene: TRBJ2-5; abundance: many; d_gene: -; v_gene: TRBV20-1; CDR3nt: TGCAGTGCGGCTCTCCGGGGAATTCGTCAAGAGACCCAGTACTTC; CDR3aa: CSAALRGIRQETQYF
j_gene: TRBJ2-1; abundance: few; d_gene: TRBD2; v_gene: TRBV19; CDR3nt: TGTGCCAGTAGCCATAAACTAGCGGGGGGCCTATACAATGAGCAGTTCTTC; CDR3aa: CASSHKLAGGLYNEQFF
j_gene: TRBJ2-1; abundance: many; d_gene: TRBD2; v_gene: TRBV11-1; CDR3nt: TGTGCCAGCAGCTTAAGGTTGGCGGGAGGGCCATTCAATGAGCAGTTCTTC; CDR3aa: CASSLRLAGGPFNEQFF
j_gene: TRBJ1-3; abundance: few; d_gene: -; v_gene: TRBV6-5; CDR3nt: TGTGCCAGCAGTTACTCGATTCGAACAGACTTAGGCGGAAACACCATATATTTT; CDR3aa: CASSYSIRTDLGGNTIYF
j_gene: TRBJ1-2; abundance: many; d_gene: TRBD1; v_gene: TRBV20-1; CDR3nt: TGCAGTGCCACTTTCGGACAGGCCTATGGCTACACCTTC; CDR3aa: CSATFGQAYGYTF
j_gene: TRBJ2-7; abundance: few; d_gene: TRBD2; v_gene: TRBV7-2; CDR3nt: TGTGCCAGCAGCTTAGATCCGCGGGGGTCCTACGAGCAGTACTTC; CDR3aa: CASSLDPRGSYEQYF
j_gene: TRBJ2-1; abundance: -; d_gene: TRBD1; v_gene: TRBV4-3; CDR3nt: TGCGCCAGCAGCCTCCGGGACAGGGCAATGAATGAGCAGTTCTTC; CDR3aa: CASSLRDRAMNEQFF
j_gene: TRBJ1-6; abundance: -; d_gene: -; v_gene: TRBV9; CDR3nt: TGTGCCAGCAGCTACCGGGACCGAGCTTGGTCCTATAATTCACCCCTCCACTTT; CDR3aa: CASSYRDRAWSYNSPLHF
j_gene: TRBJ2-5; abundance: many; d_gene: -; v_gene: TRBV11-2; CDR3nt: TGTGCCACCGGGGCCCGCGAGACCCAGTACTTC; CDR3aa: CATGARETQYF